This T cell receptor (beta chain) was recovered during a study of beta chain features in type 1 diabetes. The study, taken as a whole, reports: An over-representation of cells with high TCR expression could result from cDNA sequencing. In every one of the four CD4+ subsets, TCRB CDR3s were moderately but significantly shorter in Type 1 diabetes patients. Fewer junction insertions and more nucleotide deletions appeared in type 1 diabetes patients.

This clone was observed a handful of times. Its antigen remains unknown. In all sorted populations, purity surpassed 98%. Since all of the isolated RNA was reverse transcribed, expressed TCRB transcripts were what got sequenced. Sequencing used immunoSEQ multiplex PCR; TCRdb keeps in-frame clones, though not all of them. This sample has hundreds of thousands of clones, with approximately 10% found just once. The CDR3 length is 16 residues. After removal of 3 bases from V and 2 bases from J, the junction contained 5 bases not matched to a gene. Germline V gene sequence: CDR1 SGHTS, CDR2 YDEGEE. This chain joins TRBV5-8 and TRBJ2-3; 11 bases align to TRBD2. The origin of this receptor is a man between 25 and 39 years old with type 1 diabetes. Material for sequencing was central memory CD4+ T cells from blood. The CDR3 coding sequence is TGTGCCAGCAGCTCCCCGGGACTAGCGGTCACAGATACGCAGTATTTT. Its translation is CASSSPGLAVTDTQYF.